This is a list of T cell receptor beta chains from one sample in a study of CD8 T cells in ankylosing spondylitis. TCRdb ran MiXCR on the 5' RACE reads and lists one entry per CDR3 protein. The sample records hundreds of thousands of distinct CDR3 sequences, more than 25% being singletons. Sequences were obtained from blood, either unsorted or a sorted T cell fraction (not recorded which). Source of these receptors: a male donor with ankylosing spondylitis. Each CDR3 is given with its conserved first and last residue. D genes are given only for firm matches. Clone size, where shown, is once, few, many, or a class for clones that have expanded.

j_call,d_call,clone_size,v_call,cdr3_nt,cdr3_aa
TRBJ2-7,TRBD2,NA,TRBV6-2/TRBV6-3,TGTGCCAGCAGGGCTGGGATAGCGGGAGCCCACTACGAGCAGTACTTC,CASRAGIAGAHYEQYF
TRBJ2-5,TRBD1,NA,TRBV14,TGTGCCAGCAGCCCGGGACAGGGAGCCGCAAGAACCCAGTACTTC,CASSPGQGAARTQYF
TRBJ2-1,NA,NA,TRBV29-1,TGCAGCGTTGTTGGGGTGGGTGAGCAGTTCTTC,CSVVGVGEQFF
TRBJ2-5,NA,few,TRBV5-1,TGCGCCAGCAGCTTGGCACGGGTAGTCCAAGAGACCCAGTACTTC,CASSLARVVQETQYF
TRBJ2-5,NA,NA,TRBV5-1,TGCGCCAGCAGCTTCCTTCTAGCGAGTCAAGAGACCCAGTACTTC,CASSFLLASQETQYF
TRBJ1-2,NA,few,TRBV3-1,TGTGCCAGCAGCTACTTGGAGGGGACGGGTGGCTACACCTTC,CASSYLEGTGGYTF
TRBJ1-1,TRBD1,NA,TRBV12-3/TRBV12-4,TGTGCCAGCAGTTTACCTGATTCAGGGGGCAGAACTGAAGCTTTCTTT,CASSLPDSGGRTEAFF
TRBJ2-2,TRBD2,NA,TRBV29-1,TGCAGCGTCCAAGTACCCCTAGCGGTGGCGACCGGGGAGCTGTTTTTT,CSVQVPLAVATGELFF
TRBJ1-1,NA,NA,TRBV7-2,TGTGCCAGCAGCTTATATTCCCCGGGCACTGAAGCTTTCTTT,CASSLYSPGTEAFF
TRBJ2-3,NA,NA,TRBV4-1,TGCGCCAGCAGCCAAGACCACCTAAGAGATACGCAGTATTTT,CASSQDHLRDTQYF
TRBJ2-3,TRBD2,few,TRBV20-1,TGCAGTGCTCCTACTAGCGGGAGGGCGGGTAGCACAGATACGCAGTATTTT,CSAPTSGRAGSTDTQYF
TRBJ2-5,NA,NA,TRBV24-1,TGTGCCACCAGTGGGCCCGGGGAGACCCAGTACTTC,CATSGPGETQYF
TRBJ1-1,TRBD1,NA,TRBV18,TGTGCCAGCTCACCATCGGACAGGGAAGCTTTCTTT,CASSPSDREAFF
TRBJ1-2,NA,few,TRBV5-1,TGCGCCAGCAGCTTATACAGATCTAACTATGGCTACACCTTC,CASSLYRSNYGYTF
TRBJ2-5,TRBD2,NA,TRBV6-1,TGTGCCAGCAGTGTGGGGACTAGCGGGATCCAAGAGACCCAGTACTTC,CASSVGTSGIQETQYF
TRBJ2-1,NA,few,TRBV7-2,TGTGCCAGCAGTACTCCGCGGAGCTCCTACAATGAGCAGTTCTTC,CASSTPRSSYNEQFF
TRBJ1-6,NA,NA,TRBV7-2,TGTGCCAGCAGCTTAGCAGGTCTGCAGGGCCGCTATAATTCACCCCTCCACTTT,CASSLAGLQGRYNSPLHF
TRBJ1-3,NA,NA,TRBV24-1,TGTGCCACCAGTGATCCACAGGGACCTGGGAACACCATATATTTT,CATSDPQGPGNTIYF
TRBJ2-5,TRBD2,few,TRBV10-3,TGTGCCATCAGTGAGTCGGGACTAGCGGGAGAGACCCAGTACTTC,CAISESGLAGETQYF
TRBJ2-3,NA,few,TRBV20-1,TGCAGTGCTAGGAAGGACCAGCACGGAGATACGCAGTATTTT,CSARKDQHGDTQYF
TRBJ2-1,NA,NA,TRBV10-2,TGCGCCAGCACTCCGGACGGATACAATGAGCAGTTCTTC,CASTPDGYNEQFF
TRBJ1-2,NA,NA,TRBV24-1,TGTGCCACCAGTGATTTGGAAGGGACTAGAGGCTACACCTTC,CATSDLEGTRGYTF
TRBJ2-5,TRBD2,once,TRBV7-9,TGTGCCAGCAGCCCCCTAGCGGGAGGGGCGTACTTC,CASSPLAGGAYF
TRBJ2-4,TRBD2,many,TRBV12-3/TRBV12-4,TGTGCCAGCACCTTGGGAGCGGGAGGGCCCCAAAACATTCAGTACTTC,CASTLGAGGPQNIQYF
TRBJ2-3,NA,NA,TRBV11-2,TGTGCCAGCAGCTCCGTAGGTAGCACAGATACGCAGTATTTT,CASSSVGSTDTQYF
TRBJ2-3,TRBD2,few,TRBV6-2/TRBV6-3,TGTGCCAGCAGTCCCCCAAGCGGGAGAATAGATACGCAGTATTTT,CASSPPSGRIDTQYF
TRBJ1-1,NA,NA,TRBV5-8,TGTGCCAGCAGTAATACAGGGAATACTGAAGCTTTCTTT,CASSNTGNTEAFF
TRBJ1-3,TRBD1,NA,TRBV5-1,TGCGCCAGCAGCTTGGCCGGGACAGGGGCTGGAAACACCATATATTTT,CASSLAGTGAGNTIYF
TRBJ2-2,TRBD1,few,TRBV20-1,TGCAGTGCTAGGGACAGGGGGTTTGGGGAGCTGTTTTTT,CSARDRGFGELFF
TRBJ1-2,NA,NA,TRBV14,TGTGCCAGCAGCCAAGTGGCAAGAGCCCCCAACTATGGCTACACCTTC,CASSQVARAPNYGYTF
TRBJ2-1,TRBD2,many,TRBV5-1,TGCGCCAGTAACCACAATCCTAGCGGGGGGACAAATGAGCAGTTCTTC,CASNHNPSGGTNEQFF
TRBJ2-1,TRBD2,NA,TRBV30,TGTGCCTGGATACTAGCGCCCTACAATGAGCAGTTCTTC,CAWILAPYNEQFF
TRBJ1-5,TRBD1,few,TRBV12-3/TRBV12-4,TGTGCCAGCAGTTCCCGGGACAGGGGTCAGCCCCAGCATTTT,CASSSRDRGQPQHF
TRBJ2-3,NA,few,TRBV7-9,TGTGCCAGCAGGAACCTAGCAGATACGCAGTATTTT,CASRNLADTQYF
TRBJ2-3,NA,NA,TRBV6-1,TGTGCCAGCAGTGGGATCACAGATACGCAGTATTTT,CASSGITDTQYF
TRBJ2-5,TRBD1,NA,TRBV20-1,TGCAGTGCTAGAAATACAGGGGGAGAGACCCAGTACTTC,CSARNTGGETQYF
TRBJ2-3,NA,NA,TRBV5-1,TGCGCCAGCAGCTTGGAGATGATGACAGATACGCAGTATTTT,CASSLEMMTDTQYF
TRBJ1-6,TRBD1,NA,TRBV2,TGTGCCAGCAGCGCCGAGGGATTACAGGGGTGGAATTCACCCCTCCACTTT,CASSAEGLQGWNSPLHF
TRBJ2-3,TRBD2,few,TRBV20-1,TGCAGTGTGCAGCGGGAGGCCGCGGAAACGCAGTATTTT,CSVQREAAETQYF
TRBJ1-2,NA,many,TRBV29-1,TGCAGCGTTGAAGATCTGGAGGCGGAGAGTCTCTATGGCTACACCTTC,CSVEDLEAESLYGYTF
TRBJ2-3,TRBD2,NA,TRBV5-5,TGTGCCAGCAGCTTGGCCAGCGGGGGAACGAGATTTACAGATACGCAGTATTTT,CASSLASGGTRFTDTQYF
TRBJ1-2,NA,NA,TRBV9,TGTGCCAGCAGCGTAGCGGTCGGCTATGGCTACACCTTC,CASSVAVGYGYTF
TRBJ1-1,TRBD1,NA,TRBV5-1,TGCGCCAGCAGCCCGAACAGGGGCGGGAACACTGAAGCTTTCTTT,CASSPNRGGNTEAFF
TRBJ1-4,NA,NA,TRBV5-1,TGCGCCAGCAGCAACTCAGGGGAAGAAAAACTGTTTTTT,CASSNSGEEKLFF
TRBJ1-2,NA,few,TRBV4-2,TGTGCCAGCAGCCAAGAGGTCAGGAACTATGGCTACACCTTC,CASSQEVRNYGYTF
TRBJ1-6,NA,few,TRBV20-1,TGCAGTGCTAGAGCTGGGAGGGAAACTGGTTCACCCCTCCACTTT,CSARAGRETGSPLHF
TRBJ2-1,TRBD2,few,TRBV27,TGTGCCAGCAGTTTATTTGCTGGGACTAGCTCCTCCTACAATGAGCAGTTCTTC,CASSLFAGTSSSYNEQFF
TRBJ2-5,TRBD1,NA,TRBV20-1,TGCAGTGCCCCAGCAGGGGGCACAGAGACCCAGTACTTC,CSAPAGGTETQYF
TRBJ2-1,TRBD2,few,TRBV20-1,TGCAGTGCTCCGATGGCGACTAGCGGGCTCTCCTACAATGAGCAGTTCTTC,CSAPMATSGLSYNEQFF
TRBJ1-2,TRBD1,NA,TRBV7-2,TGTGCCAGCAGCGCACGGACAGGTCCTTATGGCTACACCTTC,CASSARTGPYGYTF
TRBJ2-1,TRBD2,NA,TRBV6-1,TGTGCCAGCCAATCCCCGGGACTAGCCTGGAATGAGCAGTTCTTC,CASQSPGLAWNEQFF
TRBJ1-4,NA,NA,TRBV15,TGTGCCACCAGCAGAGTGTTGTCAGGGATGGTGGAAAAACTGTTTTTT,CATSRVLSGMVEKLFF
TRBJ2-7,TRBD2,few,TRBV29-1,TGCAGCGCCGGCTGGATAGCGGGAGTAGTCCACGAGCAGTACTTC,CSAGWIAGVVHEQYF
TRBJ2-5,NA,NA,TRBV29-1,TGCAGCGTAGGGGGAACTAGCTACGAGACCCAGTACTTC,CSVGGTSYETQYF
TRBJ2-1,TRBD2,few,TRBV12-3/TRBV12-4,TGTGCCAGCAGTCGAAAGCCGGGACTAGCTGGCTCCTACAATGAGCAGTTCTTC,CASSRKPGLAGSYNEQFF
TRBJ2-7,NA,NA,TRBV5-1,TGCGCCAGCAGCCCGGAAGGGAGTTTGTGGGAGGTGTCTGGCTACGAGCAGTACTTC,CASSPEGSLWEVSGYEQYF
TRBJ2-1,TRBD2,few,TRBV5-1,TGCGCCAGCAGCTTGACTAGCGAGTACAATGAGCAGTTCTTC,CASSLTSEYNEQFF
TRBJ1-5,NA,few,TRBV12-3/TRBV12-4,TGTGCCAGCAGTTTAGGACCTCGACAGCCCCAGCATTTT,CASSLGPRQPQHF
TRBJ2-1,NA,NA,TRBV7-9,TGTGCCAGCAGCTTAGGCCAATTGGGTGAGCAGTTCTTC,CASSLGQLGEQFF
TRBJ1-4,NA,few,TRBV5-4,TGTGCCAGCAGCTTGTTCACAATCGGTGCAACTAATGAAAAACTGTTTTTT,CASSLFTIGATNEKLFF